This TCR beta chain was retrieved from a study of T cell changes during pregnancy in multiple sclerosis. Clones were read by immunoSEQ multiplex PCR, and TCRdb kept only the in-frame ones, dropping some. In the table there are approximately 61,000 clones, about 88% of which are singletons. The trim removed 2 bases at V and 13 bases at J, leaving 12 bases unmatched. Per the germline V gene, CDR1 is SGHDT and CDR2 is YYEEEE. CDR3 length: 15 residues. V usage is TRBV5-6 and J usage is TRBJ2-7; TRBD2 aligns across 13 bases. The source material was peripheral blood, sampled in the first trimester of pregnancy. The TCR sequence derives from a female donor in good health, enrolled as a control in a pregnancy study. CDR3 nucleotide sequence: TGTGCCAGCAGCTTCCGATATTATACTAGCGGGAGGGCCTACTTC. This sequence encodes CASSFRYYTSGRAYF.